This T cell receptor beta chain came from a study of brain T cells in children with intractable seizures. Broader study findings: Clones missing pre-surgery may reflect undersampling of that blood sample.

In this sample, this clone turned up a few times. Its antigen is undetermined. Surgery cases with the highest brain T cell transcript signatures were chosen for sequencing. This CDR3 is 15 amino acids long. V shed 4 bases and J shed 2 bases, with 15 bases lying between them. Germline assignment: CDR1 MDHEN and CDR2 SYDVKM. This table comes from immunoSEQ multiplex PCR, and its TCRdb copy is limited to in-frame clones, with some not included. The sample yields roughly 80,000 clones, around nine tenths seen once. Here the sequenced sample was peripheral blood, taken at surgery. This TCR was recovered from a girl aged 2 to 9 with Rasmussen encephalitis and intractable seizures. The V call is TRBV28, the J call TRBJ2-7, with D perhaps TRBD1 or TRBD2 (5 bases each). The CDR3 bases are TGTGCCAGCAGTTCATCCGGGACGGAACCCTACGAGCAGTACTTC. Translation: CASSSSGTEPYEQYF.